These T cell receptor beta chains were read from a single sample in a study of blood T cell repertoires in COVID-19. Assay used: immunoSEQ multiplex PCR; TCRdb lists only in-frame clones, some missing. In the table there are 150,000 or so clones, under 85% of which are singletons. Sequenced sample: peripheral blood. The source is a man aged 55 to 69 with COVID-19, enrolled during active disease. Both conserved end residues are part of each CDR3. D genes are given only for firm matches. Expanded clones are given a class, and other clones once, few, many or no size at all.

V,size,D,J,DNA,CDR3
TRBV27,NA,NA,TRBJ1-1,TGTGCCAGCCCTAAAGGGCGGGTCATGAACACTGAAGCTTTCTTT,CASPKGRVMNTEAFF
TRBV11-3,NA,NA,TRBJ2-1,TGTGCCAGCAGCTCCCTAACGGGGATAGAACAGTTCTTC,CASSSLTGIEQFF
TRBV12-5,NA,TRBD1,TRBJ2-3,TGTGCTAGCGCGGACAGGGGCCCCACAGATACGCAGTATTTT,CASADRGPTDTQYF
TRBV28,NA,NA,TRBJ1-1,TGTGCCAGCAGTTTACCCGGGCCTGGGGGGTTTGGAATGAACACTGAAGCTTTCTTT,CASSLPGPGGFGMNTEAFF
TRBV11-2,NA,TRBD1,TRBJ1-2,TGTGCCAGCAGCTATGACAGGGATCCAAGGCGTGGCTACACCTTC,CASSYDRDPRRGYTF
TRBV6-5,NA,NA,TRBJ1-2,TGTGCCAGCAGCTATGGGGGGGGGCGAAACTATGGCTACACCTTC,CASSYGGGRNYGYTF
TRBV4-1,NA,NA,TRBJ1-5,TGCGCCAGCAGCCAAGCACCGGGACTCCTCAATCAGCCCCAGCATTTT,CASSQAPGLLNQPQHF
TRBV27,NA,NA,TRBJ1-1,TGTGCCAGCAGTTTATGGGACTCAAAGGGTGAAGCTTTCTTT,CASSLWDSKGEAFF
TRBV19,NA,NA,TRBJ1-6,TGTGCCAGTAGCAACCTCGGGGGATCACCCCTCCACTTT,CASSNLGGSPLHF
TRBV13,NA,NA,TRBJ1-2,TGTGCCAGCAGCCGCACTGATTATGGCTACACCTTC,CASSRTDYGYTF
TRBV3-1/TRBV3-2,NA,TRBD2,TRBJ2-7,TGTGCCAGCAGCCAGACTAGCGGGGACACCTACGAGCAGTACTTC,CASSQTSGDTYEQYF
TRBV19,NA,NA,TRBJ1-4,TGTGCCAGTAGTATTATCAGCGGGTCAGCTTTTTCTGAAAAACTGTTTTTT,CASSIISGSAFSEKLFF
TRBV6-4,NA,NA,TRBJ1-2,TGTGCCAGCAGTGACTGGGAGGCGGCAGGAGACTATGGCTACACCTTC,CASSDWEAAGDYGYTF
TRBV6-2/TRBV6-3,few,NA,TRBJ1-1,TGTGCCAGCAGTTACAAGCAGAACACTGAAGCTTTCTTT,CASSYKQNTEAFF
TRBV2,once,NA,TRBJ2-3,TGTGCCAGCAGTTCTAGCGAGTCAGATACGCAGTATTTT,CASSSSESDTQYF
TRBV2,NA,NA,TRBJ2-3,TGTGCCAGCAGTGAACTGGGGGCCGCAGATACGCAGTATTTT,CASSELGAADTQYF
TRBV28,NA,NA,TRBJ1-4,TGTGCCAGCACCGCCTCTATTGAAAAACTGTTTTTT,CASTASIEKLFF
TRBV24-1,NA,TRBD1,TRBJ2-5,TGTGCCACCAGTGATTTTTCGCCCCTTACAGGGGGCACAGAGACCCAGTACTTC,CATSDFSPLTGGTETQYF
TRBV5-1,NA,TRBD1,TRBJ1-2,TGCGCCAGCAGCTCGGGACAGGGGGCTTCTGGCTACACCTTC,CASSSGQGASGYTF
TRBV20-1,NA,TRBD2,TRBJ2-5,TGCAGTGCTAGTCTTTTCTCTTTTGGCGGGAGCCGCCAGACCCAGTACTTC,CSASLFSFGGSRQTQYF
TRBV5-1,NA,NA,TRBJ1-1,TGCGCCAGCAGCTTGGTCTCAGGGAAGGCTGAAGCTTTCTTT,CASSLVSGKAEAFF
TRBV30,NA,TRBD1,TRBJ2-7,TGTGCCTGGAGATCACAGGGGGCTGGGTACGAGCAGTACTTC,CAWRSQGAGYEQYF
TRBV14,NA,TRBD2,TRBJ2-1,TGTGCCAGCAGCCAAGCCCTAGCGGGGGGGGCTGAGCAGTTCTTC,CASSQALAGGAEQFF
TRBV18,NA,TRBD1,TRBJ2-7,TGTGCCAGCTCACCAGGGGTGCAGGGGGTGAACGAGCAGTACTTC,CASSPGVQGVNEQYF
TRBV5-1,once,NA,TRBJ1-2,TGCGCCAGCAGCTTGGCGGCAGAGCGACAGTATGGCTACACCTTC,CASSLAAERQYGYTF
TRBV7-9,NA,NA,TRBJ1-4,TGTGCCAGCAGTTCTAGTGAAAAACTGTTTTTT,CASSSSEKLFF